This T cell receptor (beta chain) emerged from a study of blood T cell repertoires in COVID-19. Across the whole study: Spain, Italy and the United States supplied samples that represented acute and convalescent COVID-19. The cDNA or gDNA used as material had been derived from T cells, B-cell-depleted T cells, or PBMCs.

V trimming: 4 bases; J trimming: 1 base; junction bases outside the gene matches: 7. CDR3 length: 15 residues. The germline CDR1 and CDR2 sequences are SGHRS and YFSETQ. Authors' analysis steps: From reference gene primer amplification, estimates of nucleated cell counts were derived. Using immunoSEQ multiplex PCR, the repertoire was profiled, and TCRdb retains in-frame clones only, with some absent. V and J calls and clone size follow that table, whereas D and trimming were derived from the DNA. The table includes some 160,000 clones, more than 65% detected once. The J gene is TRBJ1-1, the V gene TRBV5-1; TRBD1 aligns across 7 bases. This receptor was identified in a woman aged 80 or over with acute or convalescent COVID-19. Sequenced sample: peripheral blood. The CDR3: CASSLTTGPNTEAFF. The CDR3, as DNA: TGCGCCAGCAGCCTAACGACAGGGCCGAACACTGAAGCTTTCTTT. Full variable domain (remainder filled in from reference TRBV5-1 and TRBJ1-1): KAGVTQTPRYLIKTRGQQVTLSCSPISGHRSVSWYQQTPGQGLQFLFEYFSETQRNKGNFPGRFSGRQFSNSRSEMNVSTLELGDSALYLCASSLTTGPNTEAFFGQGTRLTVV.